This TCR beta chain was identified in a study of blood T cell repertoires in COVID-19. Background on the study: The United States, Italy and Spain provided the acute and convalescent COVID-19 samples. PBMCs, B-cell-depleted T cells, or T cells provided the cDNA or gDNA that made up the material.

The CDR3 consists of 15 residues. V lost 5 bases to trimming and J lost 0 bases; unmatched junction nucleotides: 3. CDR1 and CDR2 from the germline V gene are MNHNY and SVGAGI (reference sequence). As processed by the authors: Reference gene primer amplification yielded estimated nucleated cell counts. Using immunoSEQ multiplex PCR, the repertoire was profiled, and TCRdb retains in-frame clones only, with some absent. V, J and clone size derive from that table, while D and trimming were established from the DNA sequence. Among around 220,000 clones listed, around 88% were seen once. This sequence was found in a man between 18 and 29 years old with active or convalescent COVID-19. What was sequenced was peripheral blood. The gene calls are TRBV6-6 and TRBJ2-2; 7 bases are a match to TRBD2. CDR3 in DNA: TGTGCCAGCAGTAGGAGCGGGGCGAACACCGGGGAGCTGTTTTTT. It encodes CASSRSGANTGELFF.